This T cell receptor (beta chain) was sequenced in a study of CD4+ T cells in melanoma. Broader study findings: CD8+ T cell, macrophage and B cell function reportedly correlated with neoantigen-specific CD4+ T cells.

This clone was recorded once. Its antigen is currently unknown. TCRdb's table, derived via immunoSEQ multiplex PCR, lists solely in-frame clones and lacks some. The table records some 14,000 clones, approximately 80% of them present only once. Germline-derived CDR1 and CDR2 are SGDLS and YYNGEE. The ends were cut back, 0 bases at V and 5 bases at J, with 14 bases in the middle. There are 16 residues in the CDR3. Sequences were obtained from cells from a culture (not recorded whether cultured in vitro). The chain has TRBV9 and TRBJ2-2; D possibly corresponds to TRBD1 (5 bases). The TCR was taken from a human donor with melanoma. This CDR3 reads CASSVGSRASTGELFF. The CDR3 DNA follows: TGTGCCAGCAGCGTAGGCAGCAGGGCGAGTACCGGGGAGCTGTTTTTT.